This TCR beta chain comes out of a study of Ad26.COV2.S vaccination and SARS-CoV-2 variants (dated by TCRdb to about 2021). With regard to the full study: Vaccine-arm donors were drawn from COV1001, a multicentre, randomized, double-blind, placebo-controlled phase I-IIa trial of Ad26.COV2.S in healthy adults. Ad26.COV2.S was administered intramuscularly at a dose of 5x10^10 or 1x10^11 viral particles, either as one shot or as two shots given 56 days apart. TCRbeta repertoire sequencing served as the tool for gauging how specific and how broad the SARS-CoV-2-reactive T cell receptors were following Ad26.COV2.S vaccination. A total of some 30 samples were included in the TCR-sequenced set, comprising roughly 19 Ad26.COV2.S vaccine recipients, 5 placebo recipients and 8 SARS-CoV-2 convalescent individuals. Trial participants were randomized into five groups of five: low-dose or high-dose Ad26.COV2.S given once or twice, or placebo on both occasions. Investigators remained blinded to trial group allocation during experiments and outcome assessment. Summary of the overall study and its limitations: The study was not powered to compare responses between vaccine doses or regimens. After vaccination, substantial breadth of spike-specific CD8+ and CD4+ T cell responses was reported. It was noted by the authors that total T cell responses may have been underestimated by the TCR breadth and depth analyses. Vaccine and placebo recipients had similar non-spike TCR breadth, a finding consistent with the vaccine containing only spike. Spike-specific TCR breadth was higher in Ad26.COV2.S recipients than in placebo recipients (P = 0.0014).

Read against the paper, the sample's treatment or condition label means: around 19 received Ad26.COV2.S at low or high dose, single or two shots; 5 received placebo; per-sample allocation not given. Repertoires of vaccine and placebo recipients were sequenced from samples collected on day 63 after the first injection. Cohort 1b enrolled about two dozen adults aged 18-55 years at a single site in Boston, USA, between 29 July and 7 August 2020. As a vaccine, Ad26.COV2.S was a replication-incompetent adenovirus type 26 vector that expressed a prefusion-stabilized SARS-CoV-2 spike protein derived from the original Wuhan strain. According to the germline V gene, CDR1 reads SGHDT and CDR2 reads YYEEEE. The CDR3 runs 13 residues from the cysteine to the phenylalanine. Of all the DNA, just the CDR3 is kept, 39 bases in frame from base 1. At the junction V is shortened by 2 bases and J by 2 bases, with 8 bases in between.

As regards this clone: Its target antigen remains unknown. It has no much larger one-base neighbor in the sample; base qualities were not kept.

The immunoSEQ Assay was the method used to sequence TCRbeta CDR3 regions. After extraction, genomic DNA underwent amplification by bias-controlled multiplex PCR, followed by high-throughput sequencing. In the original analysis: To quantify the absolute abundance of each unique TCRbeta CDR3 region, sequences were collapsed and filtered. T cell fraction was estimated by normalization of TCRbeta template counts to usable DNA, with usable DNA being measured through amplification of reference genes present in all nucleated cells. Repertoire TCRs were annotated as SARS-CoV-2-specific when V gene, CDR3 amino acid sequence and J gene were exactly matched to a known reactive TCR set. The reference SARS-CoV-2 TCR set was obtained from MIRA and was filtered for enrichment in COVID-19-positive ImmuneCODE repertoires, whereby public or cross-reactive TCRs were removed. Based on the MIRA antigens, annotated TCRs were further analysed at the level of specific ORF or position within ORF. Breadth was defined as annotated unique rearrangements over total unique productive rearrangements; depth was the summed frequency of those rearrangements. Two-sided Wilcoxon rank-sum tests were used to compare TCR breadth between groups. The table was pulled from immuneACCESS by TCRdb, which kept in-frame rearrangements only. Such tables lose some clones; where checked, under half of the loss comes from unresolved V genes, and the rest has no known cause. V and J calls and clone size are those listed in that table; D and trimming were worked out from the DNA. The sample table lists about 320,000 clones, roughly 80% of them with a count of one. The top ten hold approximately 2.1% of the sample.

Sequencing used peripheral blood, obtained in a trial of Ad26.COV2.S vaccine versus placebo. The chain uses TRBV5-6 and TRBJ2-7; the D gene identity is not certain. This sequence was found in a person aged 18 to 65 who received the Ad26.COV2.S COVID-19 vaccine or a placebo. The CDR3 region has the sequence CASSFGGPYEQYF. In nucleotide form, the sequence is TGTGCCAGCAGCTTTGGCGGTCCCTACGAGCAGTACTTC.